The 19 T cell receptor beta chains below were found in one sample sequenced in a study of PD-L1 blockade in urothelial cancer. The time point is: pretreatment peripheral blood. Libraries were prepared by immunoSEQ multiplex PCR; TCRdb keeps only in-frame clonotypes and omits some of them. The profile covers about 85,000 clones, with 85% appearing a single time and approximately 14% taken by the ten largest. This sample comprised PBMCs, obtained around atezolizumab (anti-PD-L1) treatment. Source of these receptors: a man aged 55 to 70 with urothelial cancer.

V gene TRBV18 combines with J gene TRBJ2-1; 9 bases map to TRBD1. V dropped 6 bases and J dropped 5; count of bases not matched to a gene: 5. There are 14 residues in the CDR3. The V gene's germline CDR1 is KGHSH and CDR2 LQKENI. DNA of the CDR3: TGTGCCAGCTCTCCGGGACAGGGAAACAATGAGCAGTTCTTC. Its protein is CASSPGQGNNEQFF.

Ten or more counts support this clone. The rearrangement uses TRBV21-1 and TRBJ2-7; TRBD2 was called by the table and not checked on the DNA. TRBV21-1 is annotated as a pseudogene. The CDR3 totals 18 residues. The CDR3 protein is CASSKVGLAGGLGYEQYF. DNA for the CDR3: TGTGCCAGCAGCAAAGTCGGACTAGCGGGAGGGCTCGGCTACGAGCAGTACTTC.

CDR3 DNA: TGTGCCAGCAGCCCCCCTACAGGGGGCGGCGGAAACACCATATATTTT. It codes for CASSPPTGGGGNTIYF. The rearrangement joins TRBV7-9 to TRBJ1-3, with 9 nucleotides matching TRBD1. Germline CDR1 and CDR2: SEHNR and FQNEAQ (reference sequence). This CDR3 comprises 16 residues. V was clipped by 5 bases and J by 4 bases; unmatched bases: 9.

Here the CDR3 DNA reads TGTGCCAGCAATTTCAAGAGCTCTGGGGCCAACGTCCTGACTTTC. Amino acids: CASNFKSSGANVLTF. This chain uses TRBV6-1 with TRBJ2-6; no clear D. The V end lost 7 bases, the J end lost 0 bases, and 10 bases lay between the germline ends. The CDR3 sequence is 15 residues long. Per germline, CDR1 MNHNS and CDR2 SASEGT.

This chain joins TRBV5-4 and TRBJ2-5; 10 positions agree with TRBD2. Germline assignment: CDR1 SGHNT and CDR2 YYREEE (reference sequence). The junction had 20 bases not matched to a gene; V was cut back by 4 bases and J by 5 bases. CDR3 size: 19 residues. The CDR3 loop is CASSEIKRAGGRSRETQYF. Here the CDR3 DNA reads TGTGCCAGCAGCGAAATCAAACGAGCGGGGGGGCGTAGTCGTGAGACCCAGTACTTC.

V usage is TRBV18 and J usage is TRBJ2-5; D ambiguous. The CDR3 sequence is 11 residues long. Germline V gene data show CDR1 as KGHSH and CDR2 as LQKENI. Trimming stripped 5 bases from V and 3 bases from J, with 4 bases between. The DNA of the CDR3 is TGTGCCAGCTCAGGCAAAGAGACCCAGTACTTC. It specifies CASSGKETQYF.

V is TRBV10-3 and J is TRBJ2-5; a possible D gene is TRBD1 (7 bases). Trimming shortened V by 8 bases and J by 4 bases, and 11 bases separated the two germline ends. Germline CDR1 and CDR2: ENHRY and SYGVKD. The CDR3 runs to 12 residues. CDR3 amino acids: CAISQGGETQYF. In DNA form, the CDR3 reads TGTGCCATCTCCCAGGGGGGAGAGACCCAGTACTTC.

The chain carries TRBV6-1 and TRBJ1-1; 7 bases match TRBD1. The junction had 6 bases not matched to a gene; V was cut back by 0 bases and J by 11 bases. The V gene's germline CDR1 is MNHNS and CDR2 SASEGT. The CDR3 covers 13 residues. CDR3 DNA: TGTGCCAGCAGTGAAGCAGGAGGGGGCAACGCTTTCTTT. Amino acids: CASSEAGGGNAFF.

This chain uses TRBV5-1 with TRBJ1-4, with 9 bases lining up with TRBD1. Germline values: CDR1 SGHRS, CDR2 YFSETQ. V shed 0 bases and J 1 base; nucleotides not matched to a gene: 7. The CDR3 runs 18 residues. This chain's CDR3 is CASSLATGGAGTNEKLFF. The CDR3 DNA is TGCGCCAGCAGCTTGGCCACAGGGGGCGCAGGAACTAATGAAAAACTGTTTTTT.

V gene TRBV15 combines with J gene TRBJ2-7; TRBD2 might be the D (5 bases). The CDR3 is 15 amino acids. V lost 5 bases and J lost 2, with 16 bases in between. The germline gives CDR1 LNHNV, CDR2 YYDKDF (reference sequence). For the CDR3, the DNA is TGTGCCACCAGCCTGGAGGCGATTAGCACCTACGAGCAGTACTTC. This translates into CATSLEAISTYEQYF.

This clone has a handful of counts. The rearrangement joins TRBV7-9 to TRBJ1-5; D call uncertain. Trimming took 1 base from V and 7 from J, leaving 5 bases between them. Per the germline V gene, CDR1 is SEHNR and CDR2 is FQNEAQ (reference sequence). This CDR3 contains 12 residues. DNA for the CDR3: TGTGCCAGCAGCTTAGAAACACAGCCCCAGCATTTT. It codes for CASSLETQPQHF.

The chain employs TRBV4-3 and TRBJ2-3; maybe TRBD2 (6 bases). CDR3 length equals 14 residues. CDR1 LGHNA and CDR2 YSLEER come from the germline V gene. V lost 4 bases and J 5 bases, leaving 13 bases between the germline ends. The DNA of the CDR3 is TGCGCCAGCAGCCCCAGCGCCGGGGGAGATACGCAGTATTTT. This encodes CASSPSAGGDTQYF.

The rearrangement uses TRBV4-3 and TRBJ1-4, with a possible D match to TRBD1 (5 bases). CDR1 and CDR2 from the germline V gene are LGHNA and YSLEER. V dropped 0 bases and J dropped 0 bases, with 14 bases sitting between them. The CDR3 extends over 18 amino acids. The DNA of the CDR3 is TGCGCCAGCAGCCAAGATACGGCAGGGTTGTCAACTAATGAAAAACTGTTTTTT. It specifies CASSQDTAGLSTNEKLFF.

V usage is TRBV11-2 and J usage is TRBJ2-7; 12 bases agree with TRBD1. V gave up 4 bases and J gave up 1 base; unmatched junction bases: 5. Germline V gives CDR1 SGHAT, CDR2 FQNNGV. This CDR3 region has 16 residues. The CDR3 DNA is TGTGCCAGCAGCTCCCGGGACAGGGGGCTTTCCTACGAGCAGTACTTC. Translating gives CASSSRDRGLSYEQYF.

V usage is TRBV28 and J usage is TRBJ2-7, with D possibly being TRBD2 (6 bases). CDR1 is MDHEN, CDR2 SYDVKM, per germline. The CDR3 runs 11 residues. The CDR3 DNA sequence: TGTGCTATCCGCGGGGCATACGAGCAGTACTTC. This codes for CAIRGAYEQYF.

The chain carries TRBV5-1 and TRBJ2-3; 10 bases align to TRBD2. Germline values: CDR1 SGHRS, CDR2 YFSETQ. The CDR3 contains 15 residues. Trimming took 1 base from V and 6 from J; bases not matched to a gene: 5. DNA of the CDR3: TGCGCCAGCAGCTTGATCAGCGGGGGGGCGGATACGCAGTATTTT. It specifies CASSLISGGADTQYF.

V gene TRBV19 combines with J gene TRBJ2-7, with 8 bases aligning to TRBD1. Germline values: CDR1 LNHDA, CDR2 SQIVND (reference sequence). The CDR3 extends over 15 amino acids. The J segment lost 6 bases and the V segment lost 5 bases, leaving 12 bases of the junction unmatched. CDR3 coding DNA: TGTGCCAGTAGTGGGTCCCTGAGACAGGGGTCCGAGCAGTACTTC. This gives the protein CASSGSLRQGSEQYF.

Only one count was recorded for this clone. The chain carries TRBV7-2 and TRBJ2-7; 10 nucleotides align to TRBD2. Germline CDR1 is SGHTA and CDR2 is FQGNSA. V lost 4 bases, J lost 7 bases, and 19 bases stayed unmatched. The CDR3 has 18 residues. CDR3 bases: TGTGCCAGCAGCTCAAGGATTCCTATAGCGGGAGGCGGAATTGAGCAGTACTTC. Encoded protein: CASSSRIPIAGGGIEQYF. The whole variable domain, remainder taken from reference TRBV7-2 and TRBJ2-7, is GAGVSQSPSNKVTEKGKDVELRCDPISGHTALYWYRQSLGQGLEFLIYFQGNSAPDKSGLPSDRFSAERTGGSVSTLTIQRTQQEDSAVYLCASSSRIPIAGGGIEQYFGPGTRLTVT.

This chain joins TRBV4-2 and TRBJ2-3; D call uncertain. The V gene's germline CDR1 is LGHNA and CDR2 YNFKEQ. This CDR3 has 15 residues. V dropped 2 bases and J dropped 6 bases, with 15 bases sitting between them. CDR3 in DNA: TGTGCCAGCAGCCAACAAGCGAAAGTTGGGGATACGCAGTATTTT. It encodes CASSQQAKVGDTQYF.